This T cell receptor (beta chain) came from a study of cytomegalovirus exposure and HLA in healthy donors. In the study overall: Both the roughly 120 validation repertoires and the approximately 620 first-cohort repertoires used the same platform, as reported by a later analysis.

Germline V CDR1 and CDR2: MNHNY, SVGAGI (reference sequence). The CDR3 has 14 residues. The V end lost 0 bases, the J end lost 1 base, and 7 bases lay between the germline ends. Profiled with immunoSEQ multiplex PCR; TCRdb holds only in-frame clones, not every one. Here the sample spans approximately 170,000 clones, less than 95% being singletons. Study observations and caveats: First-cohort TCR clusters tended to co-occur in the 120 or so validation repertoires, a later analysis found. In vitro checks showed that a few CMV-associated chains really do target CMV antigens.

While the first cohort had about 610 subjects, the donors belonged to the separate validation cohort of 100 to 150 subjects. Worth noting for this clone: Its specificity is unknown.

The chain uses TRBV6-6 and TRBJ2-7; no reliable D call. Sequenced material: PBMCs. The TCR sequence derives from a woman younger than 30 in good health and CMV-seropositive. CDR3 nucleotides: TGTGCCAGCAGTTACTCATCCGTATCCTACGAGCAGTACTTC. This sequence encodes CASSYSSVSYEQYF.